This entry lists 5 T cell receptor beta chains sequenced from one sample in a study of regulatory T cells in long-lasting Graves disease. Time point here: newly diagnosed GD, antithyroid drugs for less than 3 months. Generation of the TCR library employed RNA extracted from PBMCs. Researchers made TCR beta libraries by using iRepertoire HTBI primers and running Arm-PCR on CDR3 regions. A single record per CDR3 protein comes from TCRdb applying MiXCR to the multiplex PCR reads. This table holds around 450,000 distinct CDR3 sequences, about 15% found once. The data were also submitted as part of a second study, on T cells in Graves' hyperthyroidism and ophthalmopathy.

The source was peripheral blood mononuclear cells (PBMCs), collected at new diagnosis, from a patient treated with antithyroid drugs. The receptor source for this set is a woman aged 25 to 39 with Graves disease.

There are a few counts of this clonotype. A single base separates this from a much larger clone, so it may be a read error. This chain connects TRBV13 to TRBJ1-5; D ambiguous. V dropped 5 bases and J dropped 10 bases, with 12 bases sitting between them. Germline V gives CDR1 PRHDT, CDR2 FYEKMQ (reference sequence). CDR3 length: 12 residues. This CDR3 is CASSARRQPQHF. The CDR3 region has the DNA TGTGCCAGCAGCGCTAGGCGCCAACCCCAGCATTTT.

This clonotype was detected many times. The chain links TRBV11-2 to TRBJ2-3; TRBD2 agrees at 10 bases. The CDR3 spans 17 residues. V lost 5 bases to trimming and J lost 3 bases; unmatched junction nucleotides: 11. CDR1 SGHAT and CDR2 FQNNGV come from the germline V gene. CDR3 sequence reads: CASSPFPSGSSTDTQYF. As DNA, the CDR3 is TGTGCCAGCAGCCCTTTTCCTAGCGGGAGTTCTACAGATACGCAGTATTTT.

The chain is built from TRBV19 and TRBJ2-2, with 8 bases identical to TRBD2. V trimming: 8 bases; J trimming: 2 bases; junction bases outside the gene matches: 4. Germline V gene lookup returns CDR1 LNHDA and CDR2 SQIVND (reference sequence). The CDR3 contains 14 residues. CDR3 in amino acids: CASSGGVNTGELFF. The CDR3 DNA is TGTGCCAGTTCCGGGGGGGTAAACACCGGGGAGCTGTTTTTT. The full variable domain, rest sourced from reference TRBV19 and TRBJ2-2, is DGGITQSPKYLFRKEGQNVTLSCEQNLNHDAMYWYRQDPGQGLRLIYYSQIVNDFQKGDIAEGYSVSREKKESFPLTVTSAQKNPTAFYLCASSGGVNTGELFFGEGSRLTVL.

This clonotype was observed a few times. V is TRBV30 and J is TRBJ1-1; D may be TRBD1 (5 bases). Trimming took off 2 bases at V and 5 bases at J, with 9 bases between the two ends. The CDR3 contains 12 residues. Germline CDR1 GTSNPN, CDR2 SVGIG (reference sequence). DNA for the CDR3: TGTGCCTGGAGTCCGGGACGTACTGAAGCTTTCTTT. It is translated as CAWSPGRTEAFF.

This clonotype was counted between two and nine times. Just one base apart from a much larger clone, this may be a read error. The rearrangement uses TRBV30 and TRBJ2-1; D perhaps matches TRBD2 (7 bases). The CDR3 extends over 14 amino acids. In germline, CDR1 is GTSNPN, CDR2 SVGIG (reference sequence). The V and J ends lost 0 bases and 10 bases respectively, with 16 bases between them. CDR3: CAWSVPRGAREQFF. The CDR3 DNA is TGTGCCTGGAGTGTACCTCGGGGGGCTCGGGAGCAGTTCTTC.